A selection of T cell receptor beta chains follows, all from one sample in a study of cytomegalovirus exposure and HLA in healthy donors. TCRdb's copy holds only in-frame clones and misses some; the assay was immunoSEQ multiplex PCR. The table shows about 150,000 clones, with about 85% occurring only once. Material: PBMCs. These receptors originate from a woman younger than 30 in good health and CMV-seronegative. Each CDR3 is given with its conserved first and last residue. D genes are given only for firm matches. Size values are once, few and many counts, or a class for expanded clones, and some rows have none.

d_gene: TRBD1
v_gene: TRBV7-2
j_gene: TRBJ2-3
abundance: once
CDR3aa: CASSLTGGADTQYF
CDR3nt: TGTGCCAGCAGCTTGACAGGGGGCGCAGATACGCAGTATTTT

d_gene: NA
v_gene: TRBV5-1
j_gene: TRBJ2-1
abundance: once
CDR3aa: CASSLGERYNEQFF
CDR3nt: TGCGCCAGCAGCTTGGGAGAGCGGTACAATGAGCAGTTCTTC

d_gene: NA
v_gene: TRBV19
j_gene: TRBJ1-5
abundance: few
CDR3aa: CASKGRDMGNQPQHF
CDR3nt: TGTGCCAGTAAGGGCAGGGACATGGGCAATCAGCCCCAGCATTTT

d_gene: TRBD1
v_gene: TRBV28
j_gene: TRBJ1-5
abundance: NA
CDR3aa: CASTGQGAGNQPQHF
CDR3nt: TGTGCCAGCACGGGACAGGGGGCCGGCAATCAGCCCCAGCATTTT

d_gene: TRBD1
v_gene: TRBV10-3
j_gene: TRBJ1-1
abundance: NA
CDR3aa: CAISEQGAGTEAFF
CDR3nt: TGTGCCATCAGTGAACAGGGGGCCGGAACTGAAGCTTTCTTT

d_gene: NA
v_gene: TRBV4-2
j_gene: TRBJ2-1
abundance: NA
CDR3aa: CASSRGEGRTNNEQFF
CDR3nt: TGTGCCAGCAGCCGGGGCGAAGGGAGGACCAACAATGAGCAGTTCTTC

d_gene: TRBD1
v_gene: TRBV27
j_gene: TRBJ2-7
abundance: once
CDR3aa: CASRSSPGQGASYEQYF
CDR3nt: TGTGCCAGCCGCTCAAGCCCGGGACAGGGGGCCTCCTACGAGCAGTACTTC

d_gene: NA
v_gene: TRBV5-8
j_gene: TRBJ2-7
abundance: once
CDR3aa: CASSLVGGSYEQYF
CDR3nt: TGTGCCAGCAGCTTGGTAGGGGGCTCCTACGAGCAGTACTTC

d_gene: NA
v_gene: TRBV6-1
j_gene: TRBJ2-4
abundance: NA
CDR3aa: CASSTGLAKNIQYF
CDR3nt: TGTGCCAGCAGCACAGGGCTAGCCAAAAACATTCAGTACTTC

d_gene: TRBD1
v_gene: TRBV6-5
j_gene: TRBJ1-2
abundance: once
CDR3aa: CASSQAGTGFYGYTF
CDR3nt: TGTGCCAGCTCCCAGGCCGGGACAGGGTTTTATGGCTACACCTTC

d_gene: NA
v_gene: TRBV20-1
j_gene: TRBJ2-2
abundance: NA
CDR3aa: CSARGVGELFF
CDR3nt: TGCAGTGCCAGGGGGGTCGGGGAGCTGTTTTTT

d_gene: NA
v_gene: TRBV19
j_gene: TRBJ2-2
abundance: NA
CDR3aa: CASTPQGTTNTGELFF
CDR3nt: TGTGCCAGTACCCCCCAAGGGACAACGAACACCGGGGAGCTGTTTTTT

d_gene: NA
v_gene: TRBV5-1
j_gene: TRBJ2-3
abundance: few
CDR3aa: CASSFELSDTQYF
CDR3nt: TGCGCCAGCAGCTTCGAGCTGTCAGATACGCAGTATTTT

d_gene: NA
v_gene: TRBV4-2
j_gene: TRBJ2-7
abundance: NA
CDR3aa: CASSQDGGESSYEQYF
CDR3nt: TGTGCCAGCAGCCAAGATGGCGGCGAGAGCTCCTACGAGCAGTACTTC

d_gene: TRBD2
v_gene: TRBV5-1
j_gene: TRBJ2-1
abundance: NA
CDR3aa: CASSSGLAGFYNEQFF
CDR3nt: TGCGCCAGCAGCTCGGGACTAGCGGGTTTCTACAATGAGCAGTTCTTC

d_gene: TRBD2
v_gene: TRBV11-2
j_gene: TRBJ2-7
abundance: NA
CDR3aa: CASSLAGGKYEQYF
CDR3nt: TGTGCCAGCAGCTTAGCGGGAGGGAAATACGAGCAGTACTTC

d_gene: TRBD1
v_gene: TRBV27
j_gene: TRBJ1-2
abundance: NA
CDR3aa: CASSPTGGVNYGYTF
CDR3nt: TGTGCCAGCAGCCCGACAGGGGGAGTAAACTATGGCTACACCTTC

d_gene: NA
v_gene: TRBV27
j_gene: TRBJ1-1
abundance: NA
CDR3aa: CASSPRDTPEAFF
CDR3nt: TGTGCCAGCAGTCCAAGAGACACCCCTGAAGCTTTCTTT

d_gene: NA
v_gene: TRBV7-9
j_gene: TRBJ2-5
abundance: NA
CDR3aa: CASSLARGQAAQYF
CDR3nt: TGTGCCAGCAGCTTAGCGCGTGGGCAAGCGGCCCAGTACTTC

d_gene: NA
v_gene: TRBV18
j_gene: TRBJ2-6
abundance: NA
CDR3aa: CASSQSSGANVLTF
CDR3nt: TGTGCCAGCTCACAGAGCTCTGGGGCCAACGTCCTGACTTTC

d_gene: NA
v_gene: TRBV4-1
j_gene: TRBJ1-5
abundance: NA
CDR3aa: CASSHPQGKGNQPQHF
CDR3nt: TGCGCCAGCAGCCATCCCCAGGGGAAGGGCAATCAGCCCCAGCATTTT

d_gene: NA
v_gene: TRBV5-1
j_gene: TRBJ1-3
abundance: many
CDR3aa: CASSLQGGAGNTIYF
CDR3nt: TGCGCCAGCAGCTTACAGGGTGGCGCTGGAAACACCATATATTTT

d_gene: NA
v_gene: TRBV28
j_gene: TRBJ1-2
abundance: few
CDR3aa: CASTSPGGLYGYTF
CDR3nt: TGTGCCAGCACCTCCCCCGGGGGGCTCTATGGCTACACCTTC

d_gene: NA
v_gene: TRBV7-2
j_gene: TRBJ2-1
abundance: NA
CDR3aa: CASSLEGGGTGYGNEQFF
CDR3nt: TGTGCCAGCAGCTTAGAGGGCGGGGGGACAGGGTATGGCAATGAGCAGTTCTTC

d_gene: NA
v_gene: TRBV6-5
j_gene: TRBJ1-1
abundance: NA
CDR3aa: CASSNRSAAFF
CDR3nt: TGTGCCAGCAGCAACAGGAGTGCGGCTTTCTTT

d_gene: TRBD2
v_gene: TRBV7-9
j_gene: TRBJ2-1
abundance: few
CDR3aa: CSSSLPHRLAGILNEQFF
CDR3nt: TGTTCCAGCAGCTTACCCCATAGACTAGCGGGAATCCTCAATGAGCAGTTCTTC

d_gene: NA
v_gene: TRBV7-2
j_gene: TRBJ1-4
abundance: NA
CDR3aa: CASSPAGGGAEKGLFF
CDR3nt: TGTGCCAGCAGCCCAGCGGGGGGGGGCGCGGAAAAGGGACTGTTTTTT

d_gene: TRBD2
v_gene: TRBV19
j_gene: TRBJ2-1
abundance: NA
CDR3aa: CASRTSGRGNEQFF
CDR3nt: TGTGCCAGTAGGACTAGCGGGAGGGGAAATGAGCAGTTCTTC

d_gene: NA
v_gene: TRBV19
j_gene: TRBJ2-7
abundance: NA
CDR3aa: CASSARSGTDSYEQYF
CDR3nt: TGTGCCAGTAGTGCCCGCTCCGGGACTGACTCCTACGAGCAGTACTTC

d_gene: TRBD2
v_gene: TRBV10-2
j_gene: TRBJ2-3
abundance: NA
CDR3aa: CASSALAGGGTDTQYF
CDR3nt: TGCGCCAGCAGTGCCTTAGCGGGGGGGGGCACAGATACGCAGTATTTT

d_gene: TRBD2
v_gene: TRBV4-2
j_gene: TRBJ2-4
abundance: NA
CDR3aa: CASSPRRGTSGFNIQYF
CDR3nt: TGTGCCAGCAGCCCGAGAAGAGGGACTAGCGGGTTTAACATTCAGTACTTC

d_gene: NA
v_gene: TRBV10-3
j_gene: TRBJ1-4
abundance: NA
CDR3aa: CAISGHATNEKLFF
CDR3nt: TGTGCCATCAGTGGACATGCAACTAATGAAAAACTGTTTTTT

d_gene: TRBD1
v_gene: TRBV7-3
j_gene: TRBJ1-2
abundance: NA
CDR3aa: CASSSTGRSYTF
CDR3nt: TGTGCCAGCAGCTCGACAGGGAGGTCCTACACCTTC

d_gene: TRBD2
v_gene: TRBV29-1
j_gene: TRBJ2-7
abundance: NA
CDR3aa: CSARTSTEGEQYF
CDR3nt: TGCAGCGCCAGGACTAGCACCGAGGGTGAGCAGTACTTC

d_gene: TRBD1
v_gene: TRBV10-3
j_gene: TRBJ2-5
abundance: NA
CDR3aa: CAINRDRGETQYF
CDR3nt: TGTGCCATCAACCGGGACAGGGGAGAGACCCAGTACTTC

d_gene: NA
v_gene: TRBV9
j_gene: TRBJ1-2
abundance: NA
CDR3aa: CASSPSSWAVNYGYTF
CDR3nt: TGTGCCAGCAGCCCATCTTCTTGGGCAGTGAACTATGGCTACACCTTC

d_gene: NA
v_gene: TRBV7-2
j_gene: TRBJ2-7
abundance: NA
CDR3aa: CASSLDRAYEQYF
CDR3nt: TGTGCCAGCAGCTTAGACAGAGCCTACGAGCAGTACTTC

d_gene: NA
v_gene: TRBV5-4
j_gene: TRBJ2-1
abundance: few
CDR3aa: CASSLLGRANEQFF
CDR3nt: TGTGCCAGCAGCTTGCTGGGGCGCGCAAATGAGCAGTTCTTC

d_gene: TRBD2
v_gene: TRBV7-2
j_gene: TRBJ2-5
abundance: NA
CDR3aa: CASSPAGVGETQYF
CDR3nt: TGTGCCAGCAGCCCAGCGGGAGTTGGGGAGACCCAGTACTTC

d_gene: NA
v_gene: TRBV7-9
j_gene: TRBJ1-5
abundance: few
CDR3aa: CASSLQGTNQPQHF
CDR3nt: TGTGCCAGCAGCTTACAGGGCACCAATCAGCCCCAGCATTTT

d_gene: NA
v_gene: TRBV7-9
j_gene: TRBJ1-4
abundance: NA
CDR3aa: CASSFRRYRESEGEKLFF
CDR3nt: TGTGCCAGCAGCTTCCGCCGGTACAGGGAGAGTGAGGGTGAAAAACTGTTTTTT

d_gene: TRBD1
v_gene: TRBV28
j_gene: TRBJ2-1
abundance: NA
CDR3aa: CASSLPGTGGYNEQFF
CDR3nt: TGTGCCAGCAGTTTGCCCGGCACAGGGGGCTACAATGAGCAGTTCTTC

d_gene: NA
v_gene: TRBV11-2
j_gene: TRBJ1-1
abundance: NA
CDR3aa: CASSSDPLESGEAFF
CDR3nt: TGTGCCAGCAGCTCCGACCCCCTCGAAAGCGGTGAAGCTTTCTTT

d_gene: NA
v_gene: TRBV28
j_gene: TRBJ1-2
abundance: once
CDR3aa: CASSLEVYNYGYTF
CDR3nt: TGTGCCAGCAGTTTGGAGGTATATAACTATGGCTACACCTTC

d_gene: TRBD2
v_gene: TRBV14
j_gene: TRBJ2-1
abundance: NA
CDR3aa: CASRILAGGNEQFF
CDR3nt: TGTGCCAGCAGGATCTTAGCGGGGGGCAATGAGCAGTTCTTC

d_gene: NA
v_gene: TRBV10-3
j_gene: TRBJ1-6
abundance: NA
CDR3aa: CAISEWSDHSPLHF
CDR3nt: TGTGCCATCAGTGAATGGTCAGATCATTCACCCCTCCACTTT

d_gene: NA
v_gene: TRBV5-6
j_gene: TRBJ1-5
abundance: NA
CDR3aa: CASTNWGGNQPQHF
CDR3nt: TGTGCCAGCACCAACTGGGGGGGGAATCAGCCCCAGCATTTT

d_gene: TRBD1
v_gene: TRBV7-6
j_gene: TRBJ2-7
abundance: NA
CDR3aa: CASSPRADRGNEQYF
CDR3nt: TGTGCCAGCAGCCCTAGGGCAGACAGGGGAAACGAGCAGTACTTC

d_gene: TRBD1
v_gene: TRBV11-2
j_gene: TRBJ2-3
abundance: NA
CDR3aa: CASSSGQGKGTDTQYF
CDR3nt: TGTGCCAGCAGCTCCGGACAGGGCAAAGGCACAGATACGCAGTATTTT

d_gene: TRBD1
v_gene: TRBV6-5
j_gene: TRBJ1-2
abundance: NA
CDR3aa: CASSLDRGGFGYTF
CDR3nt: TGTGCCAGCAGTTTGGACAGGGGGGGGTTTGGCTACACCTTC

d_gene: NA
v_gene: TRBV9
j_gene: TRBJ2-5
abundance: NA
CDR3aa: CASSVGGSVAETQYF
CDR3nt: TGTGCCAGCAGCGTAGGAGGGTCCGTTGCAGAGACCCAGTACTTC

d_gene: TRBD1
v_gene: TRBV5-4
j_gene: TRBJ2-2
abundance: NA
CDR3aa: CASSLGGTGGYGELFF
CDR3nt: TGTGCCAGCAGCTTGGGGGGGACAGGGGGTTACGGGGAGCTGTTTTTT

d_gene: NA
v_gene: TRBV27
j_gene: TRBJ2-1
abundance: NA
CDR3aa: CASRPDGGTYNEQFF
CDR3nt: TGTGCCAGCAGGCCCGACGGAGGAACCTACAATGAGCAGTTCTTC

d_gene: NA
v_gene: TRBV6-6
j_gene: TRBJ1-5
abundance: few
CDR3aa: CASSQSTLYSNQPQHF
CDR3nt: TGTGCCAGCAGTCAAAGTACCCTCTATAGCAATCAGCCCCAGCATTTT

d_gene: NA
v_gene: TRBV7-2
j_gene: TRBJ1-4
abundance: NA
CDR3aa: CASSFIGKGDEKLFF
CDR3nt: TGTGCCAGCAGCTTCATCGGGAAGGGGGATGAAAAACTGTTTTTT

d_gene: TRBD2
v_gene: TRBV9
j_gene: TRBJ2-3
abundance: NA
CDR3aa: CASSEDTSGSLTDTQYF
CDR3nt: TGTGCCAGCAGCGAGGATACCAGCGGGAGTTTGACAGATACGCAGTATTTT

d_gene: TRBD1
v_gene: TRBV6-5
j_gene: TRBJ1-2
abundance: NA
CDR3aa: CASRGQGLTRAYTF
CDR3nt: TGTGCCAGCCGCGGACAGGGGCTAACTAGGGCTTACACCTTC

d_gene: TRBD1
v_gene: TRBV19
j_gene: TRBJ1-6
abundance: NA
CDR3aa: CASSTDRGIHSPLHF
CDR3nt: TGTGCCAGTAGTACCGACAGGGGTATCCATTCACCCCTCCACTTT

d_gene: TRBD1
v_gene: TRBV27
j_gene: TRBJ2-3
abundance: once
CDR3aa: CASSRDSRTDTQYF
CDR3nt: TGTGCCAGCAGCCGGGACAGCCGCACAGATACGCAGTATTTT